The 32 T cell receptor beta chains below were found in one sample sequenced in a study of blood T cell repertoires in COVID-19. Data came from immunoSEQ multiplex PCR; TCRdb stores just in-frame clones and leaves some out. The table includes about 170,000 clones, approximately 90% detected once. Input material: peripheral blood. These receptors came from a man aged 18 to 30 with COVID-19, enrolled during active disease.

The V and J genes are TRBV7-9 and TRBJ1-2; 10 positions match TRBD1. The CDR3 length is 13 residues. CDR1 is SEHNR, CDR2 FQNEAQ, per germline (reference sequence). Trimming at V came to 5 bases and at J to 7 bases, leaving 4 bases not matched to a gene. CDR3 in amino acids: CASSPTGGVGYTF. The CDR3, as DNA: TGTGCCAGCAGCCCGACAGGGGGCGTTGGCTACACCTTC.

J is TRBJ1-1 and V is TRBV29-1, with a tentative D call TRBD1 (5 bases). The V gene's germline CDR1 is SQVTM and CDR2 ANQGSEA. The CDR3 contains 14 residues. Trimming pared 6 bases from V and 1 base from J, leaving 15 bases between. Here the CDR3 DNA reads TGCAGCGTGATCCCAGGCAGGGCGAACACTGAAGCTTTCTTT. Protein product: CSVIPGRANTEAFF.

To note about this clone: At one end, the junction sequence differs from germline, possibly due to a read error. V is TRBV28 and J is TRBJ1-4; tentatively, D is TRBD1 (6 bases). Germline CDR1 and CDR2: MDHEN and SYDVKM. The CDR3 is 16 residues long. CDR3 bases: TGTGCCAGCAGGCCAACGGACAGAAGTTCTAATGAAAAACTGCTTTTT. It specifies CASRPTDRSSNEKLLF.

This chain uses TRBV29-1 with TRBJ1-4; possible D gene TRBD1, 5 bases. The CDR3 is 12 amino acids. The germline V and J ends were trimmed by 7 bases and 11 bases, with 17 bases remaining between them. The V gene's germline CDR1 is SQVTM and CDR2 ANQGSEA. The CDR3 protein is CSAGGGSDKLFF. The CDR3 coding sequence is TGCAGCGCCGGGGGGGGATCCGATAAACTGTTTTTT.

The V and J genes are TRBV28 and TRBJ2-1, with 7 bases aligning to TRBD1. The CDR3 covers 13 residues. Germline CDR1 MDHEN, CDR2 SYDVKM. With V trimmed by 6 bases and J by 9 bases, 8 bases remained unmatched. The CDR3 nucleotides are TGTGCCAGCAGCACGACAGGGTATCTTGAGCAGTTCTTC. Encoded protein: CASSTTGYLEQFF.

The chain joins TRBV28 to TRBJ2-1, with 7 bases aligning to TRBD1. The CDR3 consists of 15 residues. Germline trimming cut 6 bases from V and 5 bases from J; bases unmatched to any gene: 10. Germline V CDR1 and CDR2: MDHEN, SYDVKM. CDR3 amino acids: CASSTTGQSHNEQFF. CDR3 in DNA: TGTGCCAGCAGCACAACGGGACAGAGCCACAATGAGCAGTTCTTC.

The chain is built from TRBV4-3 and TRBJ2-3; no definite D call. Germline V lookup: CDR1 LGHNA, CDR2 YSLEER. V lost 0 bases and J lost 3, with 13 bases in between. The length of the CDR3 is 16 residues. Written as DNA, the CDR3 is TGCGCCAGCAGCCAAGATTCGACAATCCCGACAGATACGCAGTATTTT. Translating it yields CASSQDSTIPTDTQYF.

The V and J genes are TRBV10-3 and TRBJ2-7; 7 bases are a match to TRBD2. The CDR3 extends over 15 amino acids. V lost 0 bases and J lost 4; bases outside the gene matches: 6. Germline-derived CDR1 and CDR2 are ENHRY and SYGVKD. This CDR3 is CAISESGGTFYEQYF. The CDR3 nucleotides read TGTGCCATCAGTGAGTCCGGGGGGACCTTTTACGAGCAGTACTTC.

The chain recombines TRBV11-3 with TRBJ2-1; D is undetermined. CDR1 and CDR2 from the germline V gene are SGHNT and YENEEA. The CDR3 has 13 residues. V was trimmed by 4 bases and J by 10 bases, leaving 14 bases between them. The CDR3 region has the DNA TGTGCCAGCAGCTCGACCTATGCGCGGGAGCAGTTCTTC. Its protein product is CASSSTYAREQFF.

The CDR3 nucleotides are TGCAGCGCCAGACTAGCGGGAGGGATGGCGCAGTATTTT. Protein sequence: CSARLAGGMAQYF. The chain has TRBV29-1 and TRBJ2-3; 14 bases align to TRBD2. Germline loops: CDR1 SQVTM, CDR2 ANQGSEA. The CDR3 spans 13 residues. The J segment lost 10 bases and the V segment lost 7 bases, leaving 7 bases of the junction unmatched.

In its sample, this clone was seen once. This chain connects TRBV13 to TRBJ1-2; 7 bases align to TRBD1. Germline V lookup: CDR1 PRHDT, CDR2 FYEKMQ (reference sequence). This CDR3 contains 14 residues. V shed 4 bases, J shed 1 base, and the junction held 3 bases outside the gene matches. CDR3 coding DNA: TGTGCCAGCAGCTCGGGACAGAGTAACTATGGCTACACCTTC. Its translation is CASSSGQSNYGYTF.

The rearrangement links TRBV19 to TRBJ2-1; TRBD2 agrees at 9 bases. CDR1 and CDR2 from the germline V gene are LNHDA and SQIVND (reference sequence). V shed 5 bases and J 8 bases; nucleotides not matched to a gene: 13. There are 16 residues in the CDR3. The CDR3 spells CASSSLPGAGGYEQFF. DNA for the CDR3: TGTGCCAGTAGTTCCCTCCCTGGGGCGGGAGGGTATGAGCAGTTCTTC.

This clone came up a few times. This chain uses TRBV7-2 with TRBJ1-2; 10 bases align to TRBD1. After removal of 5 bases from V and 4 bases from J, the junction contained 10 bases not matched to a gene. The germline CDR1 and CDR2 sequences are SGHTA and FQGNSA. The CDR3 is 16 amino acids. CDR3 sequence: CASSTRTGGHSYGYTF. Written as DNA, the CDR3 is TGTGCCAGCAGCACCCGGACAGGGGGACATAGCTATGGCTACACCTTC.

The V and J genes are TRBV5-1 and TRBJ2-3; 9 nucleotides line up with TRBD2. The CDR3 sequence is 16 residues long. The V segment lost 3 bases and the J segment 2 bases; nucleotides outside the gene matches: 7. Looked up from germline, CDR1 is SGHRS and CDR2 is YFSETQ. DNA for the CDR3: TGCGCCAGCAGCTCTCGACTAGCGGATCCCACAGATACGCAGTATTTT. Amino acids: CASSSRLADPTDTQYF.

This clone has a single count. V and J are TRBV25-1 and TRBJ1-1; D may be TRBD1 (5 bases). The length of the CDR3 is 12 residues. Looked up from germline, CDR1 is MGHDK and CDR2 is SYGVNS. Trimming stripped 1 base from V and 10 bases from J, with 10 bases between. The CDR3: CASSESAGIAFF. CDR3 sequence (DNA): TGTGCCAGCAGTGAATCCGCAGGGATAGCTTTCTTT.

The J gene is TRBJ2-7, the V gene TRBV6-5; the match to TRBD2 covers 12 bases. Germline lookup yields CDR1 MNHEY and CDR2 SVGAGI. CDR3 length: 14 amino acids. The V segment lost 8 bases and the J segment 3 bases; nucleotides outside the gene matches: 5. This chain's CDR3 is CASGRLAGVYEQYF. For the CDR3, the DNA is TGTGCCAGCGGAAGACTAGCGGGAGTCTACGAGCAGTACTTC.

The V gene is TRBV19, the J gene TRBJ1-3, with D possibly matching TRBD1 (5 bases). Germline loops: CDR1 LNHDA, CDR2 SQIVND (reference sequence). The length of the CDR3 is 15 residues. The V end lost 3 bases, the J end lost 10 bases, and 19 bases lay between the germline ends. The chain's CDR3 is CASSIIRYSGGTIYF. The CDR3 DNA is TGTGCCAGTAGTATCATCCGATACTCTGGGGGGACCATATATTTT. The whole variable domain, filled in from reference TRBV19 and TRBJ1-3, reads DGGITQSPKYLFRKEGQNVTLSCEQNLNHDAMYWYRQDPGQGLRLIYYSQIVNDFQKGDIAEGYSVSREKKESFPLTVTSAQKNPTAFYLCASSIIRYSGGTIYFGEGSWLTVV.

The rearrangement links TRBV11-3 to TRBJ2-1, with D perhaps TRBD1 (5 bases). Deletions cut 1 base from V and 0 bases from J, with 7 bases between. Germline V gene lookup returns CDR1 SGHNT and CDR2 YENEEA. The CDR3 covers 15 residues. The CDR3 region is CASSLADSSYNEQFF. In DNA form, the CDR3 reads TGTGCCAGCAGCTTAGCTGACAGCTCCTACAATGAGCAGTTCTTC.

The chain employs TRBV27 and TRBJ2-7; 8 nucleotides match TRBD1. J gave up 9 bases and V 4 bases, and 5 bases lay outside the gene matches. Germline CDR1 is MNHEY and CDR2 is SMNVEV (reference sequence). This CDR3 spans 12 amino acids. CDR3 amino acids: CASSSRTGRQYF. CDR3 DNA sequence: TGTGCCAGCAGTTCCCGGACAGGGAGGCAGTACTTC.

CDR3 protein: CASSTSGYEQYF. The CDR3 coding sequence is TGCGCCAGCAGTACTAGCGGCTACGAGCAGTACTTC. The rearrangement uses TRBV5-1 and TRBJ2-7, with 8 bases identical to TRBD2. CDR1 is SGHRS and CDR2 is YFSETQ in the germline V gene. The CDR3 sequence is 12 residues long. After removal of 5 bases from V and 3 bases from J, the junction contained 1 base not matched to a gene.

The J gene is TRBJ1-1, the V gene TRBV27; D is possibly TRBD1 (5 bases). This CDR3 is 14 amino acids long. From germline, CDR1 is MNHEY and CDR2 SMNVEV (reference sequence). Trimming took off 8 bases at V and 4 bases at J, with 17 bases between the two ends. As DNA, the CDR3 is TGTGCCAGCCTCCCTCCGGGGGTGGGCACTGAAGCTTTCTTT. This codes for CASLPPGVGTEAFF.

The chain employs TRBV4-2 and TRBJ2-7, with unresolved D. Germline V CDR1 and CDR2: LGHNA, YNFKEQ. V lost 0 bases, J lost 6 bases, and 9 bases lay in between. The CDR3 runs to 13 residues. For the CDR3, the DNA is TGTGCCAGCAGCCAAGATACCCAAGCCGAGCAGTACTTC. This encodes CASSQDTQAEQYF.

CDR3 sequence reads: CSAPPNRGSQETQYF. CDR3 DNA: TGCAGCGCCCCTCCAAATCGGGGATCCCAAGAGACCCAGTACTTC. J is TRBJ2-5 and V is TRBV29-1, with a tentative D call TRBD2 (5 bases). CDR3 length: 15 amino acids. Deletions cut 7 bases from V and 1 base from J, with 19 bases between. Germline-derived CDR1 and CDR2 are SQVTM and ANQGSEA. Together with reference TRBV29-1 and TRBJ2-5, the CDR3 gives the full variable domain: SAVISQKPSRDICQRGTSLTIQCQVDSQVTMMFWYRQQPGQSLTLIATANQGSEATYESGFVIDKFPISRPNLTFSTLTVSNMSPEDSSIYLCSAPPNRGSQETQYFGPGTRLLVL.

CDR3 sequence reads: CASSVEEREGPWGEQFF. As DNA, the CDR3 is TGTGCCAGCAGCGTAGAAGAGCGGGAGGGCCCTTGGGGTGAGCAGTTCTTC. V gene TRBV9 combines with J gene TRBJ2-1, with 10 bases that match TRBD2. Germline CDR1 reads SGDLS; CDR2 reads YYNGEE. The junction had 12 bases not matched to a gene; V was cut back by 0 bases and J by 9 bases. CDR3 size: 17 residues.

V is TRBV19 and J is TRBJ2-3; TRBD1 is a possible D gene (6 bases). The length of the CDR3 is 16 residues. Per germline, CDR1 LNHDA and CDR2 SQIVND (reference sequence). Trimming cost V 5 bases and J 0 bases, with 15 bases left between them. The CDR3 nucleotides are TGTGCCAGTAGTCCCAGGGGACGGCCTAGCACAGATACGCAGTATTTT. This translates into CASSPRGRPSTDTQYF.

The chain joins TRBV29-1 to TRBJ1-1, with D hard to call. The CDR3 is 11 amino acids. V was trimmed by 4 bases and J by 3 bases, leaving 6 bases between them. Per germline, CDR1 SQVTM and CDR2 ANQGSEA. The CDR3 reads CSVGSDTEAFF. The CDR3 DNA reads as TGCAGCGTTGGGAGCGACACTGAAGCTTTCTTT.

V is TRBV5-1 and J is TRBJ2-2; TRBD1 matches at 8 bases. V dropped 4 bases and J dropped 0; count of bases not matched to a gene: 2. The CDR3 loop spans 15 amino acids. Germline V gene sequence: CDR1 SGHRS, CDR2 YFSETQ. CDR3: CASSPTGANTGELFF. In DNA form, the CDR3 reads TGCGCCAGCAGCCCGACAGGGGCGAACACCGGGGAGCTGTTTTTT.

The CDR3 is CASSLSRGPLMDSPLHF. CDR3 sequence (DNA): TGTGCCAGCAGTTTATCGAGGGGGCCTTTAATGGATTCACCCCTCCACTTT. The chain uses TRBV27 and TRBJ1-6; 7 positions match TRBD1. CDR1 is MNHEY, CDR2 SMNVEV, per germline (reference sequence). There are 17 residues in the CDR3. The trim removed 0 bases at V and 8 bases at J, leaving 10 bases unmatched.

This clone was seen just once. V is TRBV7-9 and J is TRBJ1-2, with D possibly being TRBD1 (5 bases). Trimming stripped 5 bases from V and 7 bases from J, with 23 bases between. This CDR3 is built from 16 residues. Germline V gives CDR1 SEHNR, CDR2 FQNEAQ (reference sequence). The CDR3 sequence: CASSPGRGPSDGGYTF. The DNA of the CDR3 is TGTGCCAGCAGCCCAGGGAGGGGCCCCTCGGATGGTGGCTACACCTTC.

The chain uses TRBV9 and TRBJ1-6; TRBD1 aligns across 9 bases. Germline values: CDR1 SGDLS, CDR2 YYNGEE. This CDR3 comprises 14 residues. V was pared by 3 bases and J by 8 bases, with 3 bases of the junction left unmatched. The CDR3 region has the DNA TGTGCCAGCAGCGAGGGACAGGGTCATTCACCCCTCCACTTT. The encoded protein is CASSEGQGHSPLHF.

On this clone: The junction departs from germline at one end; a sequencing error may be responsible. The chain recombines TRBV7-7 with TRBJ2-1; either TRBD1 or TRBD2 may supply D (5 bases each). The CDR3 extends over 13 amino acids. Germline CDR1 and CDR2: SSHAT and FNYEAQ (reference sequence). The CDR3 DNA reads TGTGCTAGCAGCTTAGCGAAGGGGTATGAGCAGTTCTTC. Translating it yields CASSLAKGYEQFF.

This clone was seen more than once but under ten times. Here the CDR3 DNA reads TGTGCCAGCAGCCACCTCGGGATGAGTGCCCGCGGCACAGATACGCAGTATTTT. Translating gives CASSHLGMSARGTDTQYF. The chain is built from TRBV3-1 (or the pseudogene TRBV3-2) and TRBJ2-3; D perhaps matches TRBD2 (5 bases). The CDR3 spans 18 residues. V gave up 3 bases and J gave up 1 base, with 20 bases separating them. The germline gives CDR1 LGHDT, CDR2 YNNKEL (reference sequence).